These 15 T cell receptor beta chains came from one sample sequenced in a study of shared clonotypes between healthy human individuals. Here immunoSEQ multiplex PCR was the method, and the copy in TCRdb shows in-frame clones only, minus some. Found here are 2.5 million or so clones, more than 90% of them singletons; the top ten hold 0.11% to 0.15%. The sequencing input was naive CD4+ T cells sorted from blood. Subset defined: CD45RA+ positively selected. The receptors stem from a man younger than 35 in good health.

This chain uses TRBV21-1 with TRBJ2-7; TRBD2 reflects the table's D call only, with no check against the DNA. TRBV21-1 is a pseudogene segment. The CDR3 contains 15 residues. CDR3 loop: CASTTGGGANYEQYF. The CDR3 DNA reads TGTGCCAGCACCACTGGCGGGGGGGCTAACTACGAGCAGTACTTC.

The chain is built from TRBV4-1 and TRBJ1-5; the D is unclear. The CDR3 is 13 amino acids. The V gene's germline CDR1 is MGHRA and CDR2 YSYEKL. Trimming pared 0 bases from V and 9 bases from J, leaving 9 bases between. CDR3 DNA: TGCGCCAGCAGCCAAGAGGTAGGGCTGCCCCAGCATTTT. This translates into CASSQEVGLPQHF.

The gene calls are TRBV5-4 and TRBJ2-1, with 8 nucleotides matching TRBD2. Germline V gene sequence: CDR1 SGHNT, CDR2 YYREEE (reference sequence). This CDR3 region has 15 residues. V was pared by 3 bases and J by 3 bases, with 5 bases of the junction left unmatched. CDR3 DNA: TGTGCCAGCAGCTCGGGACTAGGTGGCTACAATGAGCAGTTCTTC. This gives the protein CASSSGLGGYNEQFF.

This chain uses TRBV10-3 with TRBJ1-4; D is unclear. CDR3 length equals 11 residues. V gave up 10 bases and J gave up 4 bases, with 7 bases separating them. CDR1 and CDR2 from the germline V gene are ENHRY and SYGVKD. CDR3 DNA sequence: TGTGCCACGGCCGGTAATGAAAAACTGTTTTTT. This codes for CATAGNEKLFF.

This rearrangement joins TRBV15 to TRBJ2-2; no clear D. In germline, CDR1 is LNHNV, CDR2 YYDKDF (reference sequence). The CDR3 extends over 15 amino acids. The germline V and J ends were trimmed by 8 bases and 4 bases, with 17 bases remaining between them. CDR3 nucleotides: TGTGCCACCTCCTTGGGATTATCGGGCACCGGGGAGCTGTTTTTT. It is translated as CATSLGLSGTGELFF. The full variable domain, its missing parts supplied by reference TRBV15 and TRBJ2-2, is DAMVIQNPRYQVTQFGKPVTLSCSQTLNHNVMYWYQQKSSQAPKLLFHYYDKDFNNEADTPDNFQSRRPNTSFCFLDIRSPGLGDTAMYLCATSLGLSGTGELFFGEGSRLTVL.

The V call is TRBV7-3, the J call TRBJ1-1; D perhaps matches TRBD1 (6 bases). Germline lookup yields CDR1 SGHTA and CDR2 FQGTGA. V dropped 4 bases and J dropped 4 bases, with 16 bases sitting between them. The CDR3 length is 15 residues. The CDR3, as DNA: TGTGCCAGCAGCTCCGATTCGGGGGGCGGCACTGAAGCTTTCTTT. Protein product: CASSSDSGGGTEAFF.

V gene TRBV27 combines with J gene TRBJ2-2; D is unresolved. The CDR3 covers 15 residues. CDR1 MNHEY and CDR2 SMNVEV come from the germline V gene (reference sequence). Trimming shortened V by 4 bases and J by 4 bases, and 13 bases separated the two germline ends. CDR3 amino acids: CASSYASVGTGELFF. The CDR3 DNA follows: TGTGCCAGCAGTTACGCATCCGTCGGCACCGGGGAGCTGTTTTTT.

This clone appeared a single time. The chain is built from TRBV6-1 and TRBJ2-3, with 10 bases aligning to TRBD1. The germline V gene encodes CDR1 MNHNS and CDR2 SASEGT. The CDR3 has 17 amino acids. J lost 4 bases, V lost 4 bases, and 11 bases had no gene match. The CDR3 sequence: CASSVHGGTGVADTQYF. CDR3 in DNA: TGTGCCAGCAGTGTCCACGGCGGGACAGGGGTTGCAGATACGCAGTATTTT.

This clone has only one observation. The rearrangement uses TRBV19 and TRBJ2-1; TRBD1 matches 9 bases. J was trimmed by 7 bases and V by 4 bases; bases with no gene match: 8. CDR1 LNHDA and CDR2 SQIVND come from the germline V gene (reference sequence). There are 15 residues in the CDR3. The CDR3 is CASSRGQGKINEQFF. DNA for the CDR3: TGTGCCAGTAGTAGGGGACAGGGAAAAATAAATGAGCAGTTCTTC.

The V gene is TRBV9, the J gene TRBJ2-7; D perhaps matches TRBD2 (5 bases). Germline V lookup: CDR1 SGDLS, CDR2 YYNGEE. V was shortened by 0 bases and J by 4 bases, with 14 bases between the two germline ends. There are 15 residues in the CDR3. Here the CDR3 DNA reads TGTGCCAGCAGCGTAGAGGAGGACCCCGGGTACGAGCAGTACTTC. Protein product: CASSVEEDPGYEQYF.

The chain has TRBV5-1 and TRBJ2-7; TRBD2 agrees at 12 bases. CDR1 SGHRS and CDR2 YFSETQ come from the germline V gene. Losses at the gene ends were 0 bases for V and 5 bases for J; bases not matched to a gene: 6. This CDR3 comprises 16 residues. The CDR3 nucleotides read TGCGCCAGCAGCTTGGAGGGGCTAGCGGGGGGGCACGAGCAGTACTTC. Translating it yields CASSLEGLAGGHEQYF.

The genes are TRBV6-4 and TRBJ2-3, with TRBD1 matching over 8 bases. J gave up 0 bases and V 2 bases, and 16 bases lay outside the gene matches. CDR3 size: 20 residues. Germline CDR1 reads MRHNA; CDR2 reads SNTAGT. The chain's CDR3 is CASSDPQLGTGPHSTDTQYF. In nucleotides, the CDR3 is TGTGCCAGCAGTGACCCCCAACTTGGGACAGGTCCTCATAGCACAGATACGCAGTATTTT.

The chain employs TRBV10-2 and TRBJ2-1; D is uncertain. V gave up 0 bases and J gave up 3 bases, with 9 bases separating them. This CDR3 comprises 15 residues. CDR1 and CDR2 (germline): WSHSY, SAAADI. CDR3 sequence (DNA): TGCGCCAGCAGTGAGTCTCTGGGTATCTACAATGAGCAGTTCTTC. Translation gives CASSESLGIYNEQFF.

This sequence joins TRBV5-4 and TRBJ1-1; D is unclear. The CDR3 has 15 residues. V was cut by 0 bases and J by 1 base, with 10 bases left in between. CDR1 and CDR2 (germline): SGHNT, YYREEE (reference sequence). CDR3 amino acids: CASSLASVSNTEAFF. The DNA of the CDR3 is TGTGCCAGCAGCTTGGCCTCTGTTTCGAACACTGAAGCTTTCTTT.

V is TRBV5-1 and J is TRBJ2-7, with D possibly TRBD1 on 6 matching bases. Germline CDR1 is SGHRS and CDR2 is YFSETQ. The length of the CDR3 is 14 residues. V was trimmed by 9 bases and J by 1 base, leaving 17 bases between them. The CDR3 DNA is TGCGCCAACTTTACAGGGTGGAGTTCCTACGAGCAGTACTTC. It encodes CANFTGWSSYEQYF.